The entry that follows covers one T cell receptor beta chain sequence. This sample is drawn from a study of T cell changes during pregnancy in multiple sclerosis. The table came from immunoSEQ multiplex PCR; TCRdb's copy has only in-frame clones and leaves some out. The sample has 15,000 to 20,000 clones; approximately 84% are singletons. The source was CD8+ T cells from peripheral blood mononuclear cells, collected in the third trimester of pregnancy. The receptor comes from a female donor in good health, enrolled as a control in a pregnancy study.

The CDR3 region is CASSDNPPGLTGEQYF. The CDR3 DNA reads as TGTGCCAGCAGTGACAACCCCCCGGGATTGACAGGCGAGCAGTACTTC. The chain is built from TRBV6-1 and TRBJ2-7; possibly TRBD1 for D (6 bases). The length of the CDR3 is 16 residues. Trimming removed 3 bases at V and 6 bases at J, with 21 bases between. Germline CDR1 is MNHNS and CDR2 is SASEGT.